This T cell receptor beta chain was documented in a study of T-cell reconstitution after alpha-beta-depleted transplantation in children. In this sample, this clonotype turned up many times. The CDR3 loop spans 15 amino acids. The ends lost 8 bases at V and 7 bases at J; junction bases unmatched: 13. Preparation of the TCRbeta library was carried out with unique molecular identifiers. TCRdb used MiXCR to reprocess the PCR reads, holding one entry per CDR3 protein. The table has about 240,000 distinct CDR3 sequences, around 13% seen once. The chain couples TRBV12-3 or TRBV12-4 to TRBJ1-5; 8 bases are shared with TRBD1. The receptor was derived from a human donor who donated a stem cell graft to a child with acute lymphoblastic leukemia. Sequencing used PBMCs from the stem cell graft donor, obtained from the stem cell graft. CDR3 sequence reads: CASSSSLQGAQPQHF. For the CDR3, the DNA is TGTGCCAGCTCATCCTCTCTGCAGGGGGCCCAGCCCCAGCATTTT.